One sample yielded the 15 T cell receptor beta chains listed below, sequenced in a study of T cells after yellow fever vaccination. TCRdb ran MiXCR on the 5' RACE reads and lists one entry per CDR3 protein. The sample has about 300,000 distinct CDR3 sequences; 6.8% are singletons. Sequenced material: PBMCs, taken 45 days after the first yellow fever vaccination. The receptor source for this set is a young man who received the YFV17D yellow fever vaccine.

This clonotype turned up a few times. The rearrangement links TRBV6-2 or TRBV6-3 to TRBJ1-2; D is undetermined. V was trimmed by 4 bases and J by 4 bases, leaving 22 bases between them. This CDR3 has 17 residues. Looked up from germline, CDR1 is MNHEY and CDR2 is SVGEGT. CDR3 protein: CASSLATVLASGYGYTF. The CDR3 DNA is TGTGCCAGCAGTTTGGCTACGGTATTGGCGAGCGGCTATGGCTACACCTTC.

This clonotype was seen a few times. The chain uses TRBV5-5 and TRBJ2-7; D is ambiguous. Trimming stripped 0 bases from V and 7 bases from J, with 11 bases between. Germline lookup yields CDR1 SGHKS and CDR2 YYEKEE (reference sequence). This CDR3 spans 13 amino acids. The CDR3 is CASSLDLRFEQYF. As DNA, the CDR3 is TGTGCCAGCAGCTTGGATTTGAGATTTGAGCAGTACTTC.

This chain's CDR3 is CASSFTGGGETQYF. CDR3 DNA sequence: TGCGCCAGCAGCTTTACAGGGGGCGGAGAGACCCAGTACTTC. V gene TRBV5-1 combines with J gene TRBJ2-5; 9 nucleotides match TRBD1. The junction had 3 bases not matched to a gene; V was cut back by 2 bases and J by 4 bases. Germline CDR1 and CDR2: SGHRS and YFSETQ. The length of the CDR3 is 14 residues. The full variable domain, its missing parts supplied by reference TRBV5-1 and TRBJ2-5, is KAGVTQTPRYLIKTRGQQVTLSCSPISGHRSVSWYQQTPGQGLQFLFEYFSETQRNKGNFPGRFSGRQFSNSRSEMNVSTLELGDSALYLCASSFTGGGETQYFGPGTRLLVL.

There are many counts of this clonotype. V and J are TRBV7-2 and TRBJ2-3; no clear D gene. The CDR3 is 12 residues long. V was cut by 4 bases and J by 5 bases, with 7 bases left in between. Germline CDR1 is SGHTA and CDR2 is FQGNSA. The CDR3: CASSSHVDTQYF. CDR3 DNA sequence: TGTGCCAGCAGCTCCCACGTAGATACGCAGTATTTT.

In this sample, this clonotype turned up a few times. V is TRBV7-9 and J is TRBJ2-6; D is uncertain. This CDR3 has 16 amino acids. Trimming stripped 1 base from V and 4 bases from J, with 11 bases between. Germline loops: CDR1 SEHNR, CDR2 FQNEAQ (reference sequence). CDR3 protein: CASSLGSETGANVLTF. In DNA, the CDR3 is TGTGCCAGCAGCTTAGGGTCAGAGACCGGGGCCAACGTCCTGACTTTC.

This clonotype was observed a handful of times. V and J are TRBV7-2 and TRBJ2-1, with 7 bases identical to TRBD1. This CDR3 spans 13 amino acids. V shed 4 bases, J shed 15 bases, and the junction held 12 bases outside the gene matches. Germline V gives CDR1 SGHTA, CDR2 FQGNSA. The CDR3 region has the DNA TGTGCCAGCAGCTCTATCGGTAGGGGGCGATGGTTCTTC. Translation: CASSSIGRGRWFF.

The rearrangement uses TRBV19 and TRBJ2-5; TRBD1 agrees at 7 bases. Germline trimming cut 3 bases from V and 2 bases from J; bases unmatched to any gene: 12. Germline V gene data show CDR1 as LNHDA and CDR2 as SQIVND (reference sequence). CDR3 length equals 17 residues. CDR3 DNA sequence: TGTGCCAGTAGTATGTCTCGACAGGGTCCCTTACAAGAGACCCAGTACTTC. Its protein product is CASSMSRQGPLQETQYF.

This clonotype was seen only a few times. V gene TRBV6-1 combines with J gene TRBJ2-1; the D gene could be TRBD1 or TRBD2 (6 bases each). The CDR3 has 20 amino acids. CDR1 is MNHNS and CDR2 is SASEGT in the germline V gene. The V gene lost 3 bases and the J gene lost 9 bases, with 33 bases spanning the gap. In DNA form, the CDR3 reads TGTGCCAGCAGTGAGGCCTTGGGGGGCGGTAAAACCCTGACTCCTTTTGAGCAGTTCTTC. Its translation: CASSEALGGGKTLTPFEQFF.

The chain is built from TRBV12-3 or TRBV12-4 and TRBJ2-7; TRBD2 matches at 10 bases. The CDR3 covers 18 residues. With V trimmed by 0 bases and J by 0 bases, 8 bases remained unmatched. The CDR3 DNA reads as TGTGCCAGCAGTTTAGCGGCTAGCGGGGGAAAGAGCTCCTACGAGCAGTACTTC. Translating gives CASSLAASGGKSSYEQYF.

In this sample, this clonotype turned up many times. J is TRBJ2-1 and V is TRBV7-2; D may be TRBD1 (5 bases). Looked up from germline, CDR1 is SGHTA and CDR2 is FQGNSA. This CDR3 contains 13 residues. Trimming stripped 6 bases from V and 5 bases from J, with 11 bases between. The CDR3 coding sequence is TGTGCCAGCAGGCAGGGTATTCACAATGAGCAGTTCTTC. Encoded protein: CASRQGIHNEQFF. Full variable domain (remainder filled in from reference TRBV7-2 and TRBJ2-1): GAGVSQSPSNKVTEKGKDVELRCDPISGHTALYWYRQSLGQGLEFLIYFQGNSAPDKSGLPSDRFSAERTGGSVSTLTIQRTQQEDSAVYLCASRQGIHNEQFFGPGTRLTVL.

In its sample, this clonotype was seen a few times. The rearrangement links TRBV27 to TRBJ2-7, with TRBD2 identical over 8 bases. The germline V gene encodes CDR1 MNHEY and CDR2 SMNVEV (reference sequence). The ends lost 3 bases at V and 4 bases at J; junction bases unmatched: 11. The CDR3 is made up of 16 amino acids. As DNA, the CDR3 is TGTGCCAGCAGTTTTCTGGCGGGGGGTCGTTGGTACGAGCAGTACTTC. This translates into CASSFLAGGRWYEQYF.

In this sample, this clonotype turned up many times. V gene TRBV7-2 combines with J gene TRBJ2-2; D is perhaps TRBD1 (5 bases). Germline CDR1 and CDR2: SGHTA and FQGNSA. This CDR3 is 15 amino acids long. The V end lost 2 bases, the J end lost 1 base, and 8 bases lay between the germline ends. The CDR3 region is CASSLRQMNTGELFF. CDR3 bases: TGTGCCAGCAGCTTACGACAGATGAACACCGGGGAGCTGTTTTTT.

This clonotype turned up a few times. This chain links TRBV4-3 with TRBJ1-2, with D tentatively TRBD1 (6 bases). Looked up from germline, CDR1 is LGHNA and CDR2 is YSLEER. CDR3 length: 19 residues. The ends were cut back, 2 bases at V and 4 bases at J, with 26 bases in the middle. CDR3 sequence: CASSQSTQTGTLIGYGYTF. DNA of the CDR3: TGCGCCAGCAGCCAATCTACCCAGACAGGAACGCTGATCGGCTATGGCTACACCTTC.

This clonotype was observed many times. The V and J genes are TRBV3-1 and TRBJ2-1; 8 nucleotides line up with TRBD2. This CDR3 region has 15 residues. Germline V gene sequence: CDR1 LGHDT, CDR2 YNNKEL (reference sequence). V dropped 1 base and J dropped 4; count of bases not matched to a gene: 3. CDR3 bases: TGTGCCAGCAGCCAAGTGGCTAGCGGGTACAATGAGCAGTTCTTC. It is translated as CASSQVASGYNEQFF.

This clonotype was counted only a few times. This chain joins TRBV18 and TRBJ2-6, with D unclear. Per the germline V gene, CDR1 is KGHSH and CDR2 is LQKENI. The germline V and J ends were trimmed by 5 bases and 0 bases, with 14 bases remaining between them. This CDR3 contains 17 residues. CDR3 sequence: CASSYTHWISGANVLTF. The CDR3, as DNA: TGTGCCAGCTCATACACGCACTGGATCTCTGGGGCCAACGTCCTGACTTTC.